Each of the 18 T cell receptor beta chains below was sequenced from the same sample in a study of identical twins. MiXCR was run by TCRdb on the 5' RACE reads, yielding one entry per CDR3 protein. The sample carries roughly 770,000 distinct CDR3 sequences, 18% recorded once. Another study also made use of these data, one on T cells expressing NK-cell markers.

The sequencing sample was made of PBMCs. These receptors were taken from a woman aged 18-35 years in good health.

In its sample, this clonotype was seen a few times. The J gene is TRBJ2-7, the V gene TRBV6-1, with TRBD1 matching over 9 bases. The CDR3 contains 14 residues. Germline V gene lookup returns CDR1 MNHNS and CDR2 SASEGT. V lost 7 bases, J lost 1 base, and 5 bases stayed unmatched. The CDR3 DNA reads TGTGCCAGCATCACCGGACAGGGGTCCTACGAGCAGTACTTC. The encoded protein is CASITGQGSYEQYF.

This clonotype was seen only a few times. This chain uses TRBV14 with TRBJ2-3; D assignment may be TRBD1 or TRBD2 (5 bases each). The CDR3 loop spans 15 amino acids. V was shortened by 4 bases and J by 7 bases, with 18 bases between the two germline ends. Germline lookup yields CDR1 SGHDN and CDR2 FVKESK. DNA for the CDR3: TGTGCCAGCAGCCGGATCCGGGACGCATACCATACGCAGTATTTT. Protein: CASSRIRDAYHTQYF. Together with reference TRBV14 and TRBJ2-3, the CDR3 gives the full variable domain: EAGVTQFPSHSVIEKGQTVTLRCDPISGHDNLYWYRRVMGKEIKFLLHFVKESKQDESGMPNNRFLAERTGGTYSTLKVQPAELEDSGVYFCASSRIRDAYHTQYFGPGTRLTVL.

The chain joins TRBV7-9 to TRBJ2-5; 11 nucleotides align to TRBD2. This CDR3 has 15 amino acids. The ends lost 5 bases at V and 4 bases at J; junction bases unmatched: 6. Germline assignment: CDR1 SEHNR and CDR2 FQNEAQ (reference sequence). CDR3 sequence (DNA): TGTGCCAGCAGCACCCTAGCGGGAGGTGGAGAGACCCAGTACTTC. Its protein product is CASSTLAGGGETQYF.

This chain links TRBV20-1 with TRBJ1-6; 7 bases fit TRBD1. This CDR3 contains 13 residues. Germline CDR1 and CDR2: DFQATT and SNEGSKA (reference sequence). V lost 6 bases to trimming and J lost 7 bases; unmatched junction nucleotides: 6. CDR3 residues: CSAGEGANSPLHF. DNA for the CDR3: TGCAGTGCCGGAGAGGGGGCGAATTCACCCCTCCACTTT.

This clonotype was picked up a small number of times. This rearrangement joins TRBV29-1 to TRBJ2-6; 7 bases fit TRBD2. V shed 0 bases and J 2 bases; nucleotides not matched to a gene: 1. Germline loops: CDR1 SQVTM, CDR2 ANQGSEA. CDR3 length: 15 amino acids. The CDR3 here is CSVEDRGAGANVLTF. The CDR3 DNA follows: TGCAGCGTTGAAGATCGGGGGGCTGGGGCCAACGTCCTGACTTTC.

The chain joins TRBV5-4 to TRBJ2-5; 7 nucleotides agree with TRBD1. CDR3 length equals 16 residues. V shed 4 bases, J shed 2 bases, and the junction held 11 bases outside the gene matches. Germline V lookup: CDR1 SGHNT, CDR2 YYREEE (reference sequence). The DNA of the CDR3 is TGTGCCAGCAGCCCACGGACAGGACGAACTCAAGAGACCCAGTACTTC. Protein product: CASSPRTGRTQETQYF.

The rearrangement joins TRBV20-1 to TRBJ2-7; TRBD2 is a possible D gene (5 bases). The CDR3 is 14 amino acids. V gave up 0 bases and J gave up 2 bases, with 11 bases separating them. The germline V gene has CDR1 DFQATT and CDR2 SNEGSKA (reference sequence). CDR3 DNA sequence: TGCAGTGCTAGAGATTGGGAGCCCGCCTACGAGCAGTACTTC. This codes for CSARDWEPAYEQYF.

The chain has TRBV6-2 or TRBV6-3 and TRBJ2-7, with D tentatively TRBD2 (6 bases). Germline loops: CDR1 MNHEY, CDR2 SVGEGT. The CDR3 covers 13 residues. V shed 7 bases and J shed 2 bases, with 12 bases lying between them. The CDR3 loop is CASIGGGTYEQYF. The CDR3 DNA follows: TGTGCCAGCATTGGGGGAGGTACCTACGAGCAGTACTTC.

CDR3 protein: CASSREDRRDYGYTF. The CDR3 nucleotides read TGCGCCAGCAGCAGAGAGGACAGGCGAGACTATGGCTACACCTTC. V gene TRBV4-1 combines with J gene TRBJ1-2; TRBD1 agrees at 7 bases. Trimming removed 5 bases from V and 3 bases from J; junction bases left unmatched: 9. The CDR3 consists of 15 residues. Germline V gives CDR1 MGHRA, CDR2 YSYEKL.

This chain uses TRBV27 with TRBJ2-7, with D hard to call. Germline V gene data show CDR1 as MNHEY and CDR2 as SMNVEV (reference sequence). The CDR3 length is 16 residues. Trimming removed 0 bases at V and 3 bases at J, with 15 bases between. The CDR3 DNA is TGTGCCAGCAGTTTATCCGGGTGGAGCAACCTCTACGAGCAGTACTTC. This sequence encodes CASSLSGWSNLYEQYF.

This clonotype was counted only a few times. The rearrangement links TRBV5-6 to TRBJ2-4; no reliable D call. V lost 3 bases and J 5 bases, leaving 15 bases between the germline ends. Germline assignment: CDR1 SGHDT and CDR2 YYEEEE. This CDR3 region has 15 residues. CDR3 in amino acids: CASSSVMAGENIQYF. CDR3 DNA: TGTGCCAGCAGCTCAGTGATGGCTGGCGAAAACATTCAGTACTTC.

This chain links TRBV10-1 with TRBJ2-1; D may be TRBD1 (6 bases). V gave up 4 bases and J gave up 2 bases, with 12 bases separating them. Germline loops: CDR1 WNHNN, CDR2 SYGVQD (reference sequence). The CDR3 runs to 15 residues. This chain's CDR3 is CASSGPRQAYNEQFF. The DNA for the CDR3 is TGCGCCAGCAGTGGCCCCAGACAGGCCTACAATGAGCAGTTCTTC.

This clonotype has only a few counts. The chain couples TRBV27 to TRBJ2-5, with 10 bases identical to TRBD2. V was clipped by 8 bases and J by 5 bases; unmatched bases: 11. Germline CDR1 is MNHEY and CDR2 is SMNVEV (reference sequence). The CDR3 extends over 15 amino acids. CDR3 region: CASRPLAGGTETQYF. CDR3 nucleotides: TGTGCCAGCCGCCCTTTAGCGGGAGGTACGGAGACCCAGTACTTC.

This clonotype was seen more than once but under ten times. This chain connects TRBV9 to TRBJ2-2, with D perhaps TRBD1 (5 bases). CDR3 size: 17 residues. Germline CDR1 SGDLS, CDR2 YYNGEE. Between the trimmed V and J ends, which lost 0 bases and 6 bases, there was a span of 18 bases. The CDR3 protein is CASSVATGPNWAGELFF. The CDR3 nucleotides are TGTGCCAGCAGCGTAGCTACAGGACCTAATTGGGCCGGGGAGCTGTTTTTT. Using reference TRBV9 and TRBJ2-2 for the parts outside the CDR3, the full variable domain is DSGVTQTPKHLITATGQRVTLRCSPRSGDLSVYWYQQSLDQGLQFLIQYYNGEERAKGNILERFSAQQFPDLHSELNLSSLELGDSALYFCASSVATGPNWAGELFFGEGSRLTVL.

This clonotype was seen only a few times. The gene calls are TRBV20-1 and TRBJ2-1; 9 bases agree with TRBD2. Germline CDR1 DFQATT, CDR2 SNEGSKA (reference sequence). CDR3 length equals 18 residues. Trimming removed 4 bases from V and 7 bases from J; junction bases left unmatched: 20. The CDR3, as DNA: TGCAGTGCTACCCGCCAAATAGTGGCGGGAGGGCCTGGAAATGAGCAGTTCTTC. It yields the protein CSATRQIVAGGPGNEQFF.

This chain connects TRBV4-2 to TRBJ2-3; the match to TRBD2 covers 11 bases. The junction had 8 bases not matched to a gene; V was cut back by 4 bases and J by 2 bases. Germline assignment: CDR1 LGHNA and CDR2 YNFKEQ. CDR3 length: 17 residues. The CDR3 reads CASSPLETSGDTDTQYF. CDR3 nucleotides: TGTGCCAGCAGCCCCCTAGAGACTAGCGGGGACACAGATACGCAGTATTTT.

The chain joins TRBV20-1 to TRBJ1-2; D is ambiguous. V was trimmed by 6 bases and J by 3 bases, leaving 14 bases between them. The germline V gene encodes CDR1 DFQATT and CDR2 SNEGSKA (reference sequence). CDR3 length: 13 amino acids. CDR3 coding DNA: TGCAGTGCCTTGCGCGAGTGGCACTATGGCTACACCTTC. The encoded protein is CSALREWHYGYTF.

The rearrangement links TRBV20-1 to TRBJ1-1; D is uncertain. The CDR3 runs 10 residues. CDR1 is DFQATT and CDR2 is SNEGSKA in the germline V gene (reference sequence). V was pared by 5 bases and J by 4 bases, with 5 bases between. CDR3 loop: CSAAGTEAFF. The CDR3 nucleotides are TGCAGTGCTGCTGGCACTGAAGCTTTCTTT.